Listed below are T cell receptor beta chains from one sample, sequenced in a study of blood T cell repertoires in COVID-19. Clones were sequenced by immunoSEQ multiplex PCR, and TCRdb holds only the in-frame ones, with some missing. The sample contains 55,000 to 80,000 clones, about 86% of which appear only once. The sample was peripheral blood. These receptors all stem from a man aged 50-59 years with active COVID-19. Both conserved end residues are part of each CDR3. Each record gives: J gene, D gene, clone size, V gene, CDR3 DNA, CDR3 protein. The D gene is left open where the match is weak. Clone size, where shown, is once, few, many, or a class for clones that have expanded.

TRBJ2-2 TRBD2 NA TRBV9 TGTGCCAGCAGCGCTTTAGCGGGAGGCACCGGGGAGCTGTTTTTT CASSALAGGTGELFF
TRBJ1-5 TRBD1 NA TRBV6-1 TGTGCCAGCAGTGAAGATCGGACAGGGGTCAATCAGCCCCAGCATTTT CASSEDRTGVNQPQHF
TRBJ2-2 TRBD2 NA TRBV6-2/TRBV6-3 TGTGCCAGCAGTTATACGACTAGCGGGGCCACCGGGGAGCTGTTTTTT CASSYTTSGATGELFF
TRBJ1-1 NA NA TRBV21-1 TGTGCCAGCAGCAAAGAGGAGGGACAGGGGGTTCGGAACACTGAAGCTTTCTTT CASSKEEGQGVRNTEAFF
TRBJ2-2 TRBD2 NA TRBV9 TGTGCCAGCAGCGTAGCTAGCGGGGGATTCGGGGAGCTGTTTTTT CASSVASGGFGELFF
TRBJ1-1 NA NA TRBV19 TGTGCCAGTAGTCCAGAACAAACAGGACGGACTGAAGCTTTCTTT CASSPEQTGRTEAFF
TRBJ2-6 TRBD1 NA TRBV15 TGTGCCACCAGCGGAGAGACAGGGGGCTCTGGGGCCAACGTCCTGACTTTC CATSGETGGSGANVLTF
TRBJ2-7 TRBD2 NA TRBV28 TGTGCCAGCAGTCCGGGGACTAGCGGGAGGAATCCCGAGCAGTACTTC CASSPGTSGRNPEQYF
TRBJ2-7 NA NA TRBV27 TGTGCCAGCAGTGTCTGGGGAGGCGGGGAATCCTACGAGCAGTACTTC CASSVWGGGESYEQYF
TRBJ2-7 NA once TRBV5-8 TGTGCCAGCAGCTCAGCGAGGGTTGCCTACGAGCAGTACTTC CASSSARVAYEQYF
TRBJ2-3 NA NA TRBV11-2 TGTGCCAGCAGCGACGGACAGTACACAGATACGCAGTATTTT CASSDGQYTDTQYF
TRBJ2-3 TRBD2 NA TRBV6-5 TGTGCCAGCATTATAGCGGGGCCCACAGATACGCAGTATTTT CASIIAGPTDTQYF
TRBJ1-2 NA once TRBV12-3/TRBV12-4 TGTGCCAGCAGACGTCAAAGAGAGATGGGCTACACCTTC CASRRQREMGYTF
TRBJ1-2 NA few TRBV9 TGTGCCAGCAGCGTAGCTCTGCGAGGGGGAGGGACCTATGGCTACACCTTC CASSVALRGGGTYGYTF
TRBJ2-1 TRBD2 once TRBV14 TGTGCCAGCAGCCAGTCTCTAGCGAGCGGGAGGTACAATGAGCAGTTCTTC CASSQSLASGRYNEQFF
TRBJ2-3 NA NA TRBV19 TGTGCCAGTAGTATAGACCACCCGCGATCTGATACGCAGTATTTT CASSIDHPRSDTQYF
TRBJ2-2 NA NA TRBV3-1/TRBV3-2 TGTGCCAGCAGCCCTGGAGGGCGTCCCGGGGAGCTGTTTTTT CASSPGGRPGELFF
TRBJ1-2 NA NA TRBV11-2 TGTGCCAGCAGCCCCCGGGGGGCGCTCGGCTACACCTTC CASSPRGALGYTF
TRBJ1-2 NA NA TRBV7-2 TGTGCCAGCAGCCTCTCGACAGGACTCGACTATGGCTACACCTTC CASSLSTGLDYGYTF
TRBJ2-7 NA NA TRBV13 NA CASSLGFGAGAPF
TRBJ2-1 NA once TRBV4-1 TGCGCCAGCAGCCACTCCCTGGAGGTCGAAAGGGGGAATGAGCAGTTCTTC CASSHSLEVERGNEQFF
TRBJ2-2 TRBD1 NA TRBV5-4 TGTGCCAGCAGCGGAGGGGACAGGGGATTCACCGGGGAGCTGTTTTTT CASSGGDRGFTGELFF
TRBJ2-6 NA NA TRBV28 TGTGCCAGCAGTTTATCGGGACTGTCCCCCTCTGGGGCCAACGTCCTGACTTTC CASSLSGLSPSGANVLTF
TRBJ2-7 NA NA TRBV29-1 TGCAGCGCAGGAGTTGATACCTACGAGCAGTACTTC CSAGVDTYEQYF
TRBJ1-1 TRBD1 NA TRBV6-2/TRBV6-3 TGTGCCAGCAGTCGTCCGGGACAGGGGGCCACTGAAGCTTTCTTT CASSRPGQGATEAFF
TRBJ2-5 TRBD2 NA TRBV5-6 TGTGCCAGCACCCCCCGAAGCGGGGGGCTCAGTTTTGAGACCCAGTACTTC CASTPRSGGLSFETQYF
TRBJ2-1 TRBD1 NA TRBV30 TGTGCCTGGAGTTCCGGTCGGGACAGCCTATACAATGAGCAGTTCTTC CAWSSGRDSLYNEQFF
TRBJ2-5 TRBD2 NA TRBV19 TGTGCCAGTAGTCGGCTAGCGGTCTCCGGAGAGACCCAGTACTTC CASSRLAVSGETQYF
TRBJ2-3 NA NA TRBV5-1 TGCGCCAGCAGCTTGGAACTATGGGGCACAGATACGCAGTATTTT CASSLELWGTDTQYF
TRBJ2-5 TRBD1 NA TRBV11-3 TGTGCCAGCAGCCCGGACAGGGAAGAGACCCAGTACTTC CASSPDREETQYF
TRBJ1-1 TRBD1 NA TRBV5-5 TGTGCCAGCAGCTCACAGGGGGACACTGAAGCTTTCTTT CASSSQGDTEAFF
TRBJ1-3 NA few TRBV4-2 TGTGCCAGCAGCCAAGTACGAGGAAGCGGTGGAAACACCATATATTTT CASSQVRGSGGNTIYF
TRBJ2-1 NA NA TRBV13 TGTGCCAGCAGCTTAGGCCCGTCCAATGAGCAGTTCTTC CASSLGPSNEQFF
TRBJ1-2 TRBD1 NA TRBV18 TGTGCCAGCTCACCACAACAGGGGGATGAGGGCTACACCTTC CASSPQQGDEGYTF
TRBJ1-1 NA NA TRBV5-1 TGCGCCAGCAGTTTAACAGGGAACACTGAAGCTTTCTTT CASSLTGNTEAFF